Included here is one T cell receptor (beta chain) sequence, with context. This sample is drawn from a study of blood T cell repertoires in COVID-19. Overall study: PBMCs, B-cell-depleted T cells, or T cells were the source of the cDNA or gDNA that made up the material.

The germline CDR1 and CDR2 sequences are SGHRS and YFSETQ. The ends lost 4 bases at V and 4 bases at J; junction bases unmatched: 6. CDR3 length equals 15 residues. The assay was immunoSEQ multiplex PCR, and TCRdb's table has in-frame clones only and misses some. The data show 95,000 to 150,000 clones, roughly four fifths seen once. The receptor's source is a woman in her 70s with acute or convalescent COVID-19. J is TRBJ1-2 and V is TRBV5-1, with 11 bases matching TRBD1. Sequencing input: peripheral blood. CDR3 region: CASSAGQGVGYGYTF. The CDR3 DNA sequence: TGCGCCAGCAGCGCGGGACAGGGGGTCGGCTATGGCTACACCTTC.